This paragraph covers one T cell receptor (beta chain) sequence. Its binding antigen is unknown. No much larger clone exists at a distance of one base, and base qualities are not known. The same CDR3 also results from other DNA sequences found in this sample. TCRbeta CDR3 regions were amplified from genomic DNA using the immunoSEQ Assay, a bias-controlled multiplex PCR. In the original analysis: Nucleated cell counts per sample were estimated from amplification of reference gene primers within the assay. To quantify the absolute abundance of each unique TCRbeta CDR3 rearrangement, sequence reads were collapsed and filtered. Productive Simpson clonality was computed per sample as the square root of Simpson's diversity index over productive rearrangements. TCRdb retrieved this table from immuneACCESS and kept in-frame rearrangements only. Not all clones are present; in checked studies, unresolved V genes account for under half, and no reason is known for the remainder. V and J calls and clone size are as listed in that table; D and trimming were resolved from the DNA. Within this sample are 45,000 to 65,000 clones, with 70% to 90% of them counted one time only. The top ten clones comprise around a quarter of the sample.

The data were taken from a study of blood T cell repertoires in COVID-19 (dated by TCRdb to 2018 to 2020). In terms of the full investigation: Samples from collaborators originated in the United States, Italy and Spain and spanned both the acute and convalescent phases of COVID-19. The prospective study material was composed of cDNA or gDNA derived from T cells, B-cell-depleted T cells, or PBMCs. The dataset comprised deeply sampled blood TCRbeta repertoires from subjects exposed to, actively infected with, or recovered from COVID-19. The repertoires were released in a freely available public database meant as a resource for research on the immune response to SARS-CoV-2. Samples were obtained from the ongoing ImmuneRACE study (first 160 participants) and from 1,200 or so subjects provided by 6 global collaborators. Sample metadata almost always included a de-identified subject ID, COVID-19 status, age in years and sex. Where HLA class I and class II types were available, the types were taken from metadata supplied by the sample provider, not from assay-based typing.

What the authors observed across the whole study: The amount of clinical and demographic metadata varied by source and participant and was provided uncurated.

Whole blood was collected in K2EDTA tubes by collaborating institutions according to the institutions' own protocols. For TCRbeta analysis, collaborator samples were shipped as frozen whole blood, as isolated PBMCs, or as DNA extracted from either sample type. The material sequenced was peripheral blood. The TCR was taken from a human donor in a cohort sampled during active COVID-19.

The CDR3 sequence is CATRQRAGENYNEQFF. The DNA reads as follows: TGTGCCACCCGCCAGCGGGCAGGAGAGAACTACAATGAGCAGTTCTTC. The sequence joins TRBV15 to TRBJ2-1; TRBD2 could be the D gene, as 6 bases match. As encoded in the germline V gene (reference sequence), CDR1 is LNHNV while CDR2 is YYDKDF. V loses 8 bases, J loses 3 bases, and the germline ends lie 20 bases apart. The CDR3 runs 16 residues from the cysteine to the phenylalanine. Kept here is only the CDR3 DNA, which spans 48 bases and is read in frame from base 1. When the CDR3 is completed using the reference TRBV15 and TRBJ2-1 genes on either side, the full variable domain is DAMVIQNPRYQVTQFGKPVTLSCSQTLNHNVMYWYQQKSSQAPKLLFHYYDKDFNNEADTPDNFQSRRPNTSFCFLDIRSPGLGDTAMYLCATRQRAGENYNEQFFGPGTRLTVL.